The 23 T cell receptor beta chains reported below all come from one sample, sequenced in a study of OX40 agonist ivuxolimab in advanced cancers. The library was produced with the immunoSEQ multiplex PCR assay. TCRdb mirrors the immuneACCESS table, restricted to in-frame sequences. Some clones are absent from its copies; in checked studies, under half trace to an unresolved V gene, and the reason for the others is unknown. The table for this sample lists about 80,000 clones; just over 85% of them were counted only once. 2% of the sample is taken by the ten largest. Sequencing used CD4+ or CD8+ T cells sorted from blood, obtained in a trial of the OX40 agonist ivuxolimab. The origin of the receptors is an adult with an advanced solid tumor such as melanoma, head and neck, liver or kidney cancer.

The chain carries TRBV5-1 and TRBJ1-3, with D tentatively TRBD1 (5 bases). The CDR3 totals 14 residues. Per germline, CDR1 SGHRS and CDR2 YFSETQ. Deletions cut 4 bases from V and 0 bases from J, with 8 bases between. The CDR3 protein is CASSRGGSGNTIYF. As DNA, the CDR3 is TGCGCCAGCAGCCGCGGGGGCTCTGGAAACACCATATATTTT.

This rearrangement joins TRBV6-5 to TRBJ1-1, with TRBD1 as a possible D gene (5 bases). Trimming took off 7 bases at V and 6 bases at J, with 21 bases between the two ends. CDR1 and CDR2 from the germline V gene are MNHEY and SVGAGI. The CDR3 consists of 15 residues. The CDR3 bases are TGTGCCAGCACCACACACTTGGGGCAGGACGCTGAAGCTTTCTTT. It encodes CASTTHLGQDAEAFF.

The chain combines TRBV15 with TRBJ1-5; 9 bases align to TRBD1. This CDR3 is built from 15 residues. The germline V gene encodes CDR1 LNHNV and CDR2 YYDKDF (reference sequence). With 3 bases clipped from V and 6 bases from J, the junction kept 6 bases outside the gene matches. CDR3 loop: CATSRGTGLGQPQHF. For the CDR3, the DNA is TGTGCCACCAGCAGGGGGACAGGGCTGGGTCAGCCCCAGCATTTT.

The chain carries TRBV5-1 and TRBJ2-1; possible D gene TRBD1, 6 bases. Per the germline V gene, CDR1 is SGHRS and CDR2 is YFSETQ. This CDR3 is 14 amino acids long. Between the trimmed V and J ends, which lost 5 bases and 2 bases, there was a span of 11 bases. CDR3 nucleotide sequence: TGCGCCAGCAGTAGTCAGGGGACCTACAATGAGCAGTTCTTC. Translation gives CASSSQGTYNEQFF. The variable domain in full, with the rest retrieved from reference TRBV5-1 and TRBJ2-1, is KAGVTQTPRYLIKTRGQQVTLSCSPISGHRSVSWYQQTPGQGLQFLFEYFSETQRNKGNFPGRFSGRQFSNSRSEMNVSTLELGDSALYLCASSSQGTYNEQFFGPGTRLTVL.

The chain is built from TRBV5-1 and TRBJ1-4; 7 nucleotides agree with TRBD1. From germline, CDR1 is SGHRS and CDR2 YFSETQ. The ends lost 4 bases at V and 0 bases at J; junction bases unmatched: 9. There are 17 residues in the CDR3. This CDR3 is CASSVGQGGTTNEKLFF. The CDR3 coding sequence is TGCGCCAGCAGCGTGGGCCAGGGGGGAACAACTAATGAAAAACTGTTTTTT.

The rearrangement joins TRBV11-2 to TRBJ2-3; possibly TRBD1 for D (7 bases). This CDR3 contains 16 residues. Germline CDR1 reads SGHAT; CDR2 reads FQNNGV. V lost 5 bases to trimming and J lost 6 bases, with 21 bases between them. Here the CDR3 reads CASSQTQGGLSDTQYF. The CDR3 DNA follows: TGTGCCAGCAGCCAGACTCAGGGGGGCCTAAGTGATACGCAGTATTTT.

This rearrangement joins TRBV19 to TRBJ1-1; D unclear. This CDR3 is 12 amino acids long. V was clipped by 5 bases and J by 3 bases, with 7 bases between them. Germline lookup yields CDR1 LNHDA and CDR2 SQIVND (reference sequence). CDR3 region: CASSALYTEAFF. CDR3 sequence (DNA): TGTGCCAGTAGTGCCCTGTACACTGAAGCTTTCTTT.

The V call is TRBV7-6, the J call TRBJ1-1; weak D call: TRBD1 (5 bases). Trimming left V 0 bases short and J 7 bases short, with 15 bases between. Germline values: CDR1 SGHVS, CDR2 FNYEAQ. The CDR3 sequence is 15 residues long. CDR3 nucleotides: TGTGCCAGCAGCTTAGCTGGGACCAAATCGGGTGAAGCTTTCTTT. As protein: CASSLAGTKSGEAFF.

The J gene is TRBJ2-2, the V gene TRBV18; 14 bases agree with TRBD2. The CDR3 extends over 17 amino acids. The germline CDR1 and CDR2 sequences are KGHSH and LQKENI. V lost 6 bases to trimming and J lost 0 bases; unmatched junction nucleotides: 3. This CDR3 is CASSGTSGGPNTGELFF. The CDR3 bases are TGTGCCAGCTCCGGGACTAGCGGGGGTCCGAACACCGGGGAGCTGTTTTTT.

The V and J genes are TRBV11-1 and TRBJ2-1; weak D call: TRBD1 (5 bases). Trimming removed 4 bases from V and 6 bases from J, with 13 bases in between. Germline values: CDR1 SGHAT, CDR2 FQDESV (reference sequence). The CDR3 is 14 amino acids. Here the CDR3 reads CASSSVTVINEQFF. In DNA, the CDR3 is TGTGCCAGCAGCTCAGTGACAGTCATCAATGAGCAGTTCTTC.

The chain has TRBV10-1 and TRBJ2-7; D unresolved. CDR3 length equals 15 residues. Germline V gene lookup returns CDR1 WNHNN and CDR2 SYGVQD (reference sequence). The V gene lost 6 bases and the J gene lost 3 bases, with 18 bases spanning the gap. CDR3 sequence reads: CASRPGRPENYEQYF. In DNA form, the CDR3 reads TGCGCCAGCAGGCCGGGTCGACCGGAAAACTACGAGCAGTACTTC.

The chain joins TRBV7-2 to TRBJ2-1, with 7 bases aligning to TRBD2. CDR1 is SGHTA and CDR2 is FQGNSA in the germline V gene. Unmatched junction bases numbered 11, after V lost 5 bases and J lost 7 bases. The CDR3 contains 15 residues. The CDR3 DNA reads as TGTGCCAGCAGCCCGCAGCGGGGTAATGGGAATGAGCAGTTCTTC. Protein sequence: CASSPQRGNGNEQFF.

The CDR3 DNA reads as TGTGCCAGCACCGACTACAACCGAGAGACCCAGTACTTC. Protein product: CASTDYNRETQYF. The chain couples TRBV6-5 to TRBJ2-5; weak D call: TRBD2 (5 bases). CDR3 length: 13 residues. V was clipped by 7 bases and J by 4 bases, with 13 bases between them. Per germline, CDR1 MNHEY and CDR2 SVGAGI.

The gene calls are TRBV4-3 and TRBJ2-7, with no clear D. The length of the CDR3 is 13 residues. The germline gives CDR1 LGHNA, CDR2 YSLEER. Trimming removed 1 base from V and 1 base from J, with 5 bases in between. In DNA, the CDR3 is TGCGCCAGCAGCCAAGCAACGTCCTACGAGCAGTACTTC. It translates to CASSQATSYEQYF.

The chain has TRBV9 and TRBJ1-1, with 7 bases that match TRBD1. CDR1 is SGDLS and CDR2 is YYNGEE in the germline V gene. This CDR3 contains 14 residues. V gave up 1 base and J gave up 5 bases; unmatched junction bases: 5. DNA for the CDR3: TGTGCCAGCAGCGTAATTCAGGGGGGGACTGAAGCTTTCTTT. This codes for CASSVIQGGTEAFF.

The chain couples TRBV7-2 to TRBJ2-7, with 10 nucleotides matching TRBD1. The CDR3 runs 16 residues. CDR1 is SGHTA and CDR2 is FQGNSA in the germline V gene. The V gene end was trimmed by 3 bases and the J gene end by 3 bases; junction bases not matched to a gene: 8. In DNA, the CDR3 is TGTGCCAGCAGCTTCTCCGGGACAGGGGTTCTCTACGAGCAGTACTTC. Translated, it gives CASSFSGTGVLYEQYF.

The rearrangement links TRBV5-1 to TRBJ2-3, with 8 bases that match TRBD1. There are 15 residues in the CDR3. Germline V lookup: CDR1 SGHRS, CDR2 YFSETQ. With V trimmed by 5 bases and J by 2 bases, 7 bases remained unmatched. The CDR3 DNA reads TGCGCCAGCAGACCGTCGGACAGGGCCACAGATACGCAGTATTTT. Protein sequence: CASRPSDRATDTQYF.

This rearrangement joins TRBV18 to TRBJ2-5, with 8 positions matching TRBD1. CDR1 is KGHSH and CDR2 is LQKENI in the germline V gene. V was pared by 4 bases and J by 2 bases, with 6 bases of the junction left unmatched. The CDR3 is 15 amino acids. The CDR3: CASSLQTGEQETQYF. The CDR3 DNA reads TGTGCCAGCTCACTCCAGACAGGGGAACAAGAGACCCAGTACTTC.

The V call is TRBV28, the J call TRBJ2-6; D uncertain. Germline V lookup: CDR1 MDHEN, CDR2 SYDVKM. The CDR3 length is 16 residues. V was clipped by 3 bases and J by 0 bases, with 9 bases between them. The CDR3 here is CASSFGIFSGANVLTF. The CDR3 DNA follows: TGTGCCAGCAGTTTCGGAATTTTCTCTGGGGCCAACGTCCTGACTTTC.

This clone appeared a few times. J is TRBJ1-3 and V is TRBV5-1, with D possibly matching TRBD1 (5 bases). Germline lookup yields CDR1 SGHRS and CDR2 YFSETQ. The V end was cut by 3 bases, the J end by 4 bases, with 11 bases between. This CDR3 is built from 14 residues. The CDR3 DNA reads as TGCGCCAGCAGCTCTGGGGGGGAAGGAAACACCATATATTTT. Its protein is CASSSGGEGNTIYF.

This clone was detected a few times. The V call is TRBV5-6, the J call TRBJ1-6, with a weak D call TRBD1 (5 bases). Germline CDR1 reads SGHDT; CDR2 reads YYEEEE. Trimming took 2 bases from V and 9 from J, leaving 18 bases between them. There are 16 residues in the CDR3. Here the CDR3 reads CASSFGTDNRLSPLHF. In DNA, the CDR3 is TGTGCCAGCAGCTTCGGAACGGACAACCGTCTTTCACCCCTCCACTTT.

The rearrangement uses TRBV6-5 and TRBJ2-2; D is perhaps TRBD1 (6 bases). CDR3 length: 15 amino acids. V lost 6 bases to trimming and J lost 3 bases, with 14 bases between them. CDR1 is MNHEY and CDR2 is SVGAGI in the germline V gene. This chain's CDR3 is CASSEQGIDTGELFF. In DNA, the CDR3 is TGTGCCAGCAGCGAACAGGGCATCGACACCGGGGAGCTGTTTTTT.

On this clone itself: One end of the junction is discordant with germline, which a read error may explain. As DNA, the CDR3 is TGTGCTAGCAGCTTAGGAGCCGGGCCAGATACGCAGTATTTT. Translation: CASSLGAGPDTQYF. The V gene is TRBV7-7, the J gene TRBJ2-3; no clear D. This CDR3 spans 14 amino acids. Germline CDR1 SSHAT, CDR2 FNYEAQ (reference sequence).